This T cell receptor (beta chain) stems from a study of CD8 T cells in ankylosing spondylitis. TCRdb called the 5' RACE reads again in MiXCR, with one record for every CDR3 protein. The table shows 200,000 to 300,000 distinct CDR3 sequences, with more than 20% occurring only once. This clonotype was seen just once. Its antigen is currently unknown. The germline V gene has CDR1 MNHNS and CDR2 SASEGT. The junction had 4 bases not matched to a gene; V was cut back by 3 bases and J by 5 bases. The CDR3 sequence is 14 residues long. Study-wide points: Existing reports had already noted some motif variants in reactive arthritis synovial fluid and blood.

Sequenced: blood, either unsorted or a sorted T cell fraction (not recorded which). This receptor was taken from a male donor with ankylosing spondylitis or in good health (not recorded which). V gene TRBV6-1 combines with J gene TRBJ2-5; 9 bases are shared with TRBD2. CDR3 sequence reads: CASSERGGLETQYF. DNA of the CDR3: TGTGCCAGCAGTGAGCGGGGGGGCCTGGAGACCCAGTACTTC.